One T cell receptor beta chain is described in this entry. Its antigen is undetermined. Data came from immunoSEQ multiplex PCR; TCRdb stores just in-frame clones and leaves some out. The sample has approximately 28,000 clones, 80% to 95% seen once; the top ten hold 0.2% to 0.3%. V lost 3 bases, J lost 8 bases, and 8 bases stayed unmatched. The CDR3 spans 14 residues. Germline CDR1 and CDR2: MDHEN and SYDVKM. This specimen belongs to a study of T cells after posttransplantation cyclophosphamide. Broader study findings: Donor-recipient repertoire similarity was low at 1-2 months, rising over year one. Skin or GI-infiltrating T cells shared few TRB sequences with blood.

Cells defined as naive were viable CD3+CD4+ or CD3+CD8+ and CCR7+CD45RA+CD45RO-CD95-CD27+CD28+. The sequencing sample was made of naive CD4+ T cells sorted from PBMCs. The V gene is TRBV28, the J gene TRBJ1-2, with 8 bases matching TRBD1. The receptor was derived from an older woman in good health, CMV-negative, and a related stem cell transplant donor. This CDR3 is CASSFKDRGSGYTF. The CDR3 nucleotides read TGTGCCAGCAGTTTTAAAGACAGGGGAAGCGGCTACACCTTC.